Listed here are 13 T cell receptor beta chains from one sample, sequenced in a study of blood T cell repertoires in COVID-19. Only in-frame clones appear in the TCRdb table, and some are missing; sequencing was by immunoSEQ multiplex PCR. The sample lists some 74,000 clones, approximately 80% occurring once. What was sequenced was peripheral blood. These receptors were obtained from a woman older than 75 with active or convalescent COVID-19.

The chain is built from TRBV7-9 and TRBJ2-2; 8 positions agree with TRBD1. The CDR3 loop spans 16 amino acids. Germline V gene data show CDR1 as SEHNR and CDR2 as FQNEAQ (reference sequence). The V gene end was trimmed by 3 bases and the J gene end by 7 bases; junction bases not matched to a gene: 10. The CDR3 loop reads CASSFWQGAVIGELFF. For the CDR3, the DNA is TGTGCCAGCAGCTTTTGGCAGGGGGCTGTAATCGGGGAGCTGTTTTTT.

The V and J genes are TRBV7-9 and TRBJ2-6, with a possible D match to TRBD1 (5 bases). In germline, CDR1 is SEHNR, CDR2 FQNEAQ (reference sequence). The CDR3 is made up of 15 amino acids. V lost 3 bases, J lost 2 bases, and 8 bases lay in between. CDR3 sequence reads: CASSFIGAGANVLTF. The CDR3 DNA sequence: TGTGCCAGCAGCTTTATAGGGGCTGGGGCCAACGTCCTGACTTTC.

The V call is TRBV7-9, the J call TRBJ2-1; D is possibly TRBD2 (6 bases). Germline V gives CDR1 SEHNR, CDR2 FQNEAQ (reference sequence). Trimming shortened V by 5 bases and J by 0 bases, and 8 bases separated the two germline ends. This CDR3 is 14 amino acids long. CDR3 DNA sequence: TGTGCCAGCAGCCCGACTAGCTCCTACAATGAGCAGTTCTTC. Its protein product is CASSPTSSYNEQFF.

The rearrangement uses TRBV5-6 and TRBJ2-2; 7 bases agree with TRBD1. CDR3 size: 15 residues. The V segment lost 4 bases and the J segment 3 bases; nucleotides outside the gene matches: 6. Germline CDR1 SGHDT, CDR2 YYEEEE. The DNA of the CDR3 is TGTGCCAGCAGCCGGGACAGAAGGTACACCGGGGAGCTGTTTTTT. It codes for CASSRDRRYTGELFF. Together with reference TRBV5-6 and TRBJ2-2, the CDR3 gives the full variable domain: DAGVTQSPTHLIKTRGQQVTLRCSPKSGHDTVSWYQQALGQGPQFIFQYYEEEERQRGNFPDRFSGHQFPNYSSELNVNALLLGDSALYLCASSRDRRYTGELFFGEGSRLTVL.

With respect to this clone: At one end the junction does not follow the germline gene, possibly because of a read error. This chain connects TRBV7-7 to TRBJ2-5; 11 positions agree with TRBD2. The CDR3 has 15 amino acids. Germline V lookup: CDR1 SSHAT, CDR2 FNYEAQ (reference sequence). The CDR3 loop is CASSLNSGGAETQYF. Here the CDR3 DNA reads TGTGCTAGCAGCTTAAATAGCGGGGGGGCAGAGACCCAGTACTTC.

The chain uses TRBV7-2 and TRBJ2-3, with 8 bases matching TRBD2. The CDR3 loop spans 17 amino acids. Germline V CDR1 and CDR2: SGHTA, FQGNSA. J lost 9 bases, V lost 8 bases, and 22 bases had no gene match. This CDR3 is CASQTRAGGELRGTQYF. CDR3 DNA: TGTGCCAGCCAAACCCGGGCGGGGGGCGAACTTCGGGGAACGCAGTATTTT.

The genes are TRBV1 and TRBJ1-2; TRBD1, the D gene given by the table, was not confirmed from the DNA. TRBV1 represents a pseudogene. The CDR3 has 19 amino acids. The CDR3 nucleotides are TGCACCAGCGGACCTGAGGACAGGGGGCGCAGACCAGTAAACTATGGCTACACCTTC. Its translation: CTSGPEDRGRRPVNYGYTF.

Note on this clone: Germline is not matched at one junction end, which may reflect a read error. The V gene is TRBV7-7, the J gene TRBJ2-5; 7 bases match TRBD1. Judging by the DNA end, TRBJ2-7 fits better; the J call may be wrong. This CDR3 spans 15 amino acids. CDR1 SSHAT and CDR2 FNYEAQ come from the germline V gene (reference sequence). CDR3 nucleotide sequence: TGTGCTAGCAGCGAACGACAGGGTATATGGGACGAGCAGTACTTC. Translation: CASSERQGIWDEQYF.

The V and J genes are TRBV6-5 and TRBJ1-3; tentative D call: TRBD1 (5 bases). The CDR3 is made up of 15 amino acids. Germline CDR1 reads MNHEY; CDR2 reads SVGAGI. Trimming cost V 6 bases and J 0 bases, with 12 bases left between them. CDR3 in DNA: TGTGCCAGCAGCCCAGGACATAACTCTGGAAACACCATATATTTT. It specifies CASSPGHNSGNTIYF.

This chain connects TRBV3-1 (or the pseudogene TRBV3-2) to TRBJ1-1; no clear D. Trimming removed 4 bases from V and 0 bases from J, with 9 bases in between. The CDR3 runs 14 residues. Germline CDR1 is LGHDT and CDR2 is YNNKEL (reference sequence). In DNA form, the CDR3 reads TGTGCCAGCAGCCTGAGGGAATTGAACACTGAAGCTTTCTTT. This codes for CASSLRELNTEAFF.

The chain joins TRBV9 to TRBJ2-1; weak D call: TRBD1 (6 bases). CDR3 size: 16 residues. Germline assignment: CDR1 SGDLS and CDR2 YYNGEE. The germline V and J ends were trimmed by 7 bases and 10 bases, with 27 bases remaining between them. CDR3 coding DNA: TGTGCCAGCGGCCCCCCAGGGGTCAGTCTACTCGAGGAGCAGTTCTTC. This codes for CASGPPGVSLLEEQFF.

The chain joins TRBV6-5 to TRBJ1-5; D is ambiguous. With 6 bases removed from V and 4 bases from J, the gap between germline ends came to 7 bases. Germline CDR1 MNHEY, CDR2 SVGAGI. The length of the CDR3 is 12 residues. The CDR3 coding sequence is TGTGCCAGCAGAGCGGCTAATCAGCCCCAGCATTTT. Translation: CASRAANQPQHF.

The chain carries TRBV24-1 and TRBJ1-5, with D unclear. This CDR3 is built from 13 residues. Trimming cost V 5 bases and J 1 base, with 5 bases left between them. Germline V lookup: CDR1 KGHDR, CDR2 SFDVKD. The CDR3 DNA is TGTGCCACCAGTGGGCAGAGCAATCAGCCCCAGCATTTT. Its protein product is CATSGQSNQPQHF.